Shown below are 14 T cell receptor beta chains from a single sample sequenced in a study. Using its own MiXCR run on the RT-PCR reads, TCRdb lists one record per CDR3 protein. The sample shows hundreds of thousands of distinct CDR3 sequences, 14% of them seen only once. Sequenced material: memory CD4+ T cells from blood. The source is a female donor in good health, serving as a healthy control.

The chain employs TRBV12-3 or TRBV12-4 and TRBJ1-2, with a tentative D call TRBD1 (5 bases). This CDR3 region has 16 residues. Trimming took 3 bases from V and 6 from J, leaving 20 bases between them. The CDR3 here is CASSFQGARSSDGYTF. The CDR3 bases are TGTGCCAGCAGTTTTCAAGGGGCTCGGTCCTCGGATGGCTACACCTTC.

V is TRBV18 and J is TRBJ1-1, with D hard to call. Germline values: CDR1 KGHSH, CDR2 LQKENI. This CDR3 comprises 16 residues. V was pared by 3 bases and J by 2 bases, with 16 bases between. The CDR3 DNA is TGTGCCAGCTCACCTTTACGGGAGATACTAAACACTGAAGCTTTCTTT. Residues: CASSPLREILNTEAFF. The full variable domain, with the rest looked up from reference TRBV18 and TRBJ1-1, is NAGVMQNPRHLVRRRGQEARLRCSPMKGHSHVYWYRQLPEEGLKFMVYLQKENIIDESGMPKERFSAEFPKEGPSILRIQQVVRGDSAAYFCASSPLREILNTEAFFGQGTRLTVV.

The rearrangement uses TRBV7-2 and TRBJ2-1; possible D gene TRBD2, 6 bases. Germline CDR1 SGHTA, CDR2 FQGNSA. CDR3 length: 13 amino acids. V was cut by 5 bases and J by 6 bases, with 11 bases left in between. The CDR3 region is CASSRRLVNEQFF. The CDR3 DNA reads TGTGCCAGCAGCCGACGACTAGTCAATGAGCAGTTCTTC. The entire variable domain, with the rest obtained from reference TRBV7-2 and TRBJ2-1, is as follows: GAGVSQSPSNKVTEKGKDVELRCDPISGHTALYWYRQSLGQGLEFLIYFQGNSAPDKSGLPSDRFSAERTGGSVSTLTIQRTQQEDSAVYLCASSRRLVNEQFFGPGTRLTVL.

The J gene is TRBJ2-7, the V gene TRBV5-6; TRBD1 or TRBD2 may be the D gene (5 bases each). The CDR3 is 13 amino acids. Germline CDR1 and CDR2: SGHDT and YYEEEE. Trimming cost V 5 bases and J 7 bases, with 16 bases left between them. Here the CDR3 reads CASRGDGSSEQYF. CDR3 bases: TGTGCCAGCAGGGGGGACGGGTCAAGTGAGCAGTACTTC.

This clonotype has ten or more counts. The CDR3: CASSWTPNQPQHF. In nucleotides, the CDR3 is TGTGCCAGCAGTTGGACACCGAATCAGCCCCAGCATTTT. V usage is TRBV6-5 and J usage is TRBJ1-5; weak D call: TRBD1 (5 bases). The V end lost 4 bases, the J end lost 4 bases, and 8 bases lay between the germline ends. The CDR3 consists of 13 residues. The germline CDR1 and CDR2 sequences are MNHEY and SVGAGI.

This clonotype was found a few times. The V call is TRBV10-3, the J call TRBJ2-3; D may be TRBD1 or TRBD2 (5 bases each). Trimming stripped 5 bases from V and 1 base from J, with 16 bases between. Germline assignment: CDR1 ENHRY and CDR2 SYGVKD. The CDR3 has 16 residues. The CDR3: CAISHGTQLGTDTQYF. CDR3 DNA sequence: TGTGCCATCAGTCATGGGACGCAATTGGGCACAGATACGCAGTATTTT.

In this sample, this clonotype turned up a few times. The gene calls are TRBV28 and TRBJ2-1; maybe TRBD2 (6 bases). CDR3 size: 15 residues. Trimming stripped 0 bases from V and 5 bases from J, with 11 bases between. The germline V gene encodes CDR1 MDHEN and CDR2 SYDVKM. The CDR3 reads CASSLWQGGNNEQFF. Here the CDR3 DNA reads TGTGCCAGCAGTTTATGGCAGGGAGGCAACAATGAGCAGTTCTTC. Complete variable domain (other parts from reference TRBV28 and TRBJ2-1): DVKVTQSSRYLVKRTGEKVFLECVQDMDHENMFWYRQDPGLGLRLIYFSYDVKMKEKGDIPEGYSVSREKKERFSLILESASTNQTSMYLCASSLWQGGNNEQFFGPGTRLTVL.

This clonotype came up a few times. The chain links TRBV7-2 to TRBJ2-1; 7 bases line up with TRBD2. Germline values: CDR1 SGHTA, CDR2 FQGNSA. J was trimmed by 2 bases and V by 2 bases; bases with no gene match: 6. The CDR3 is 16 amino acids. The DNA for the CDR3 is TGTGCCAGCAGCTTATACGCTAGCGGAGCCTACAATGAGCAGTTCTTC. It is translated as CASSLYASGAYNEQFF.

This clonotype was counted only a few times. Written as DNA, the CDR3 is TGTGCCAGCAAAGCGGGAGGTTCGGAGCAGTACTTC. Its translation is CASKAGGSEQYF. The gene calls are TRBV6-2 or TRBV6-3 and TRBJ2-7; 9 nucleotides agree with TRBD2. V lost 7 bases and J lost 7; bases outside the gene matches: 5. This CDR3 has 12 amino acids. Germline CDR1 MNHEY, CDR2 SVGEGT.

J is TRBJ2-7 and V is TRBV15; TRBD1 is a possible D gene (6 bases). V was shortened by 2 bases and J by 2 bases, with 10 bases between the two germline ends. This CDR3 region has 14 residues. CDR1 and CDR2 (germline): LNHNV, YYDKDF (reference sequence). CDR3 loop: CATSRRTDAYEQYF. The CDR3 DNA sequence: TGTGCCACCAGCAGACGGACAGACGCCTACGAGCAGTACTTC.

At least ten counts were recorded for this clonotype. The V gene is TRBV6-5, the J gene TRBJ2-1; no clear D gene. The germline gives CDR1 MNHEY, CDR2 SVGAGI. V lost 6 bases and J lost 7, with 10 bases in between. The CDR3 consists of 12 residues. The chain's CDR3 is CASSPLTNEQFF. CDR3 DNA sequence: TGTGCCAGCAGCCCCCTGACGAATGAGCAGTTCTTC.

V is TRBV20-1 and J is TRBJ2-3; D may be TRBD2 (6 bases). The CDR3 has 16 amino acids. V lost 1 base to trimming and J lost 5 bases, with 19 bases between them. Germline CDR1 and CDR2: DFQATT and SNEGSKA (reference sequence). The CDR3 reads CSARGTAGQVGDTQYF. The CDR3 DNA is TGCAGTGCTAGAGGCACTGCGGGGCAAGTGGGAGATACGCAGTATTTT.

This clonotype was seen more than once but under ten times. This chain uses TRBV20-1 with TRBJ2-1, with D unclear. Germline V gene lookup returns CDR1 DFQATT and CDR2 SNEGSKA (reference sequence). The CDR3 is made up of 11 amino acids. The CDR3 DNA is TGCCTGGTGGGCTCCTACAATGAGCAGTTCTTC. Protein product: CLVGSYNEQFF.

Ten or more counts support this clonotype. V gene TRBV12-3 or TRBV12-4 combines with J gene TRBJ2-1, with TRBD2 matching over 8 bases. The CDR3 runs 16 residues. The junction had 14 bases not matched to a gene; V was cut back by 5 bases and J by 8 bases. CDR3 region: CASSRQPGTSGDEQFF. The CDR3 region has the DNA TGTGCCAGCAGTCGTCAACCCGGGACTAGTGGGGATGAGCAGTTCTTC.